Reported below is one TCR beta chain. This specimen comes from a study of shared clonotypes between healthy human individuals. The CDR3 extends over 17 amino acids. Germline V gene data show CDR1 as SGHTA and CDR2 as FQGNSA. Trimming removed 1 base at V and 7 bases at J, with 22 bases between. Authors' analysis steps: Junction-only sequences produced by ImmunoSEQ had no quality scores, so filtering differed. Sequencing was performed with immunoSEQ multiplex PCR; in TCRdb, only in-frame clones are kept and a portion is missing. The D gene and trimming were derived from the DNA, and the V and J assignments and clone size from that table. The sample has about 450,000 clones; 70% to 80% are singletons.

The sample comprised PBMCs. The receptor comes from a woman aged 40 to 50 in good health. Some clones in this sample may be carry-over from other donors' samples. The rearrangement joins TRBV7-2 to TRBJ1-2; D is undetermined. This CDR3 is CASSLGESPAAVAGYTF. The CDR3 DNA reads TGTGCCAGCAGCTTAGGCGAGAGTCCGGCCGCAGTGGCTGGCTACACCTTC. Full variable domain (rest looked up from reference TRBV7-2 and TRBJ1-2): GAGVSQSPSNKVTEKGKDVELRCDPISGHTALYWYRQSLGQGLEFLIYFQGNSAPDKSGLPSDRFSAERTGGSVSTLTIQRTQQEDSAVYLCASSLGESPAAVAGYTFGSGTRLTVV.